A selection of T cell receptor beta chains follows, all from one sample in a study of T cell responses to AZD1222 COVID-19 vaccine. Measured with immunoSEQ multiplex PCR; TCRdb has only the in-frame clones, and not every one. The sample consists of some 100,000 clones, more than 70% of them appearing once. Sequences were derived from peripheral blood, sampled on day 0 of AZD1222 vaccination. These receptor sequences come from an adult in good health. The CDR3 runs from the conserved cysteine through the conserved F or W. The D gene is left open where the match is weak. Clone size is given for some rows only: seen once, a few or many times, or a class if the clone is expanded.

D	V	size	J	DNA	CDR3
NA	TRBV25-1	NA	TRBJ1-1	TGTGCCAGCGTCGGACAGCTTAACACTGAAGCTTTCTTT	CASVGQLNTEAFF
NA	TRBV5-6	NA	TRBJ1-3	TGTGCCAGCAGCTCAAGGCGGACAGCACGATCTGGAAACACCATATATTTT	CASSSRRTARSGNTIYF
TRBD2	TRBV27	NA	TRBJ2-1	TGTGCCAGCAGTTTTCGGGTCAGAGGGAGGGACAATGAGCAGTTCTTC	CASSFRVRGRDNEQFF
TRBD2	TRBV5-1	NA	TRBJ2-2	TGCGCCAGCAGTAACAGGACTAGCGCCACCGGGGAGCTGTTTTTT	CASSNRTSATGELFF
NA	TRBV7-9	NA	TRBJ1-2	TGTGCCAGCAGCTTAGCGCCAGGGAGGTATGGCTACACCTTC	CASSLAPGRYGYTF
NA	TRBV24-1	NA	TRBJ1-1	TGTGCCACCTCCCAGGGCCCTGAAGCTTTCTTT	CATSQGPEAFF
NA	TRBV4-1	NA	TRBJ1-4	TGCGCCAGCAGCCCCCCGGTGGGTGAAAAACTGTTTTTT	CASSPPVGEKLFF
NA	TRBV10-3	NA	TRBJ2-4	TGTGCCATCAGTGTGGATGGGGGGCTTCGAAACATTCAGTACTTC	CAISVDGGLRNIQYF
NA	TRBV19	NA	TRBJ1-1	TGTGCCAGTATTGGGGGTATGAACACTGAAGCTTTCTTT	CASIGGMNTEAFF
NA	TRBV18	few	TRBJ1-5	TGTGCCAGCTCACCACCTAGTGGAAGTACTCAGCCCCAGCATTTT	CASSPPSGSTQPQHF
TRBD1	TRBV6-5	NA	TRBJ1-2	TGTGCCAGCAGCCGGGACAGGGAACACTATGGCTACACCTTC	CASSRDREHYGYTF
TRBD1	TRBV28	NA	TRBJ1-3	TGTGCCAGCAGTTTATGGACAGGGACCAGCTCTGGAAACACCATATATTTT	CASSLWTGTSSGNTIYF
TRBD1	TRBV28	NA	TRBJ1-6	TGTGCCAGCAGGTTAACAGACAGGGTCTCTAATTCACCCCTCCACTTT	CASRLTDRVSNSPLHF
NA	TRBV29-1	NA	TRBJ2-2	TGCAGCGTTCGCGGGACACTGAACACCGGGGAGCTGTTTTTT	CSVRGTLNTGELFF
NA	TRBV11-2	NA	TRBJ1-2	TGTGCCAGCAGCTTAGTCCGGGACCCGCGGGATGGCTACACCTTC	CASSLVRDPRDGYTF
TRBD1	TRBV6-6	NA	TRBJ1-1	TGTGCCAGCAGTTGGACAGGGCGGGTGAACACTGAAGCTTTCTTT	CASSWTGRVNTEAFF
NA	TRBV4-1	NA	TRBJ1-5	TGCGCCAGCAGCCGCACCGTTATGAGTCAGCCCCAGCATTTT	CASSRTVMSQPQHF
NA	TRBV27	NA	TRBJ1-5	TGTGCCAGCAGTCCCCGGTGGGGGGTGGGCAATCAGCCCCAGCATTTT	CASSPRWGVGNQPQHF
TRBD1	TRBV4-3	many	TRBJ1-1	TGCGCCAGCAGCCAATACAGGGGAGAAGCTTTCTTT	CASSQYRGEAFF
TRBD1	TRBV18	NA	TRBJ1-1	TGTGCCAGCTCATCACGAATCCCAGGGGGGGACACTGAAGCTTTCTTT	CASSSRIPGGDTEAFF
TRBD1	TRBV2	NA	TRBJ2-7	TGTGCCAGCTTACGACAGGGCGGCTACGAGCAGTACTTC	CASLRQGGYEQYF
NA	TRBV5-4	NA	TRBJ1-1	TGTGCCAGCAGCTTGGCACCGGGTGAAGCTTTCTTT	CASSLAPGEAFF
TRBD1	TRBV28	NA	TRBJ1-6	TGTGCCAGCAGTGAGACAGGGAATCGTTCACCCCTCCACTTT	CASSETGNRSPLHF
TRBD1	TRBV14	once	TRBJ1-3	TGTGCCAGCAGCCGATCCGGGACAGCTGGAAACACCATATATTTT	CASSRSGTAGNTIYF
TRBD1	TRBV30	NA	TRBJ1-5	TGTGCCTGGCAACAGGGGATGAATCAGCCCCAGCATTTT	CAWQQGMNQPQHF
NA	TRBV7-7	NA	TRBJ2-5	TGTGCTAGCAGCTTGGAACCGGCCCCTAAAGAGACCCAGTACTTC	CASSLEPAPKETQYF
TRBD2	TRBV19	NA	TRBJ2-1	TGTGCCAGTAGTCCTCCGGGACTAGCGGCATACAATGAGCAGTTCTTC	CASSPPGLAAYNEQFF